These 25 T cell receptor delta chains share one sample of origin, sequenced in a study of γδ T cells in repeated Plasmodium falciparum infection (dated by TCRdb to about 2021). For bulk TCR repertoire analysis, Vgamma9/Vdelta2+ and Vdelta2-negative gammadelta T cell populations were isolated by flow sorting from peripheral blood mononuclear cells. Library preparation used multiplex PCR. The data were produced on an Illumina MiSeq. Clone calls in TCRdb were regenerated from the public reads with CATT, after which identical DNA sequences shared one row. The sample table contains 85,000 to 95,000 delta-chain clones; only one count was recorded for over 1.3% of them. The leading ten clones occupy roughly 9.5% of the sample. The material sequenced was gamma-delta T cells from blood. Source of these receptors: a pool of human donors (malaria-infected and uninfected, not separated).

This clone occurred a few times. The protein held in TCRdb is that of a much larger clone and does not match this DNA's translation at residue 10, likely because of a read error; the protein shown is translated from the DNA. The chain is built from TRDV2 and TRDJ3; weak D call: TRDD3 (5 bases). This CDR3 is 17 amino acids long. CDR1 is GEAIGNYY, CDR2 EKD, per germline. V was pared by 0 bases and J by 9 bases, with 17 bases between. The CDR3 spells CACDTIEGGLRTRQMFF. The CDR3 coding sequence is TGTGCCTGTGACACCATAGAAGGGGGTCTCCGCACCCGACAGATGTTTTTC.

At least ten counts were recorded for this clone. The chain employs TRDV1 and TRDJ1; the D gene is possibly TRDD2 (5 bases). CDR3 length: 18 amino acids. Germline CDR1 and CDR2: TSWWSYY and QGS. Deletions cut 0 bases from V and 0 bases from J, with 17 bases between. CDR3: CALGELSSPLTYTDKLIF. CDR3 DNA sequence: TGTGCTCTTGGGGAACTATCTTCCCCCCTCACGTACACCGATAAACTCATCTTT.

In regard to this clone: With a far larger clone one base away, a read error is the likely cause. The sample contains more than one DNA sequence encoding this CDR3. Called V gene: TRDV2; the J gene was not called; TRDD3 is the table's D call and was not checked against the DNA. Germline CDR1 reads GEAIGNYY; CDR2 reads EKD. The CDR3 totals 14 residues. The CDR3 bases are TGTGCCTGTGACACCTGGGGATTGACAGCACAGCTCTTCTTT. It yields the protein CACDTWGLTAQLFF.

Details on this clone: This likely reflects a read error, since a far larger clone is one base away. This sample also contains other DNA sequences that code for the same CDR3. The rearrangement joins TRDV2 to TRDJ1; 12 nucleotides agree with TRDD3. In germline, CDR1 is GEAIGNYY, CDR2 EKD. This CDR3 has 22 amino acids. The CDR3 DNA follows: TGTGCCTGTGACACCCCCGATTCAGGCCCACTGGGGGATACTCCGGACACCGATAAGCTCATCTTT. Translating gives CACDTPDSGPLGDTPDTDKLIF.

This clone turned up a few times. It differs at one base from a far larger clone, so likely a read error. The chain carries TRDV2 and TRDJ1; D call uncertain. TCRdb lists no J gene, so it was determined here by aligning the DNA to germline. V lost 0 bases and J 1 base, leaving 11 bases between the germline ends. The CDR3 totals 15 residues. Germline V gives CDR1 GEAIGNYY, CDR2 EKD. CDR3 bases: TGTGCCTGTGACACCAGATTGGGCCGCACCGATAAACTCATCTTT. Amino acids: CACDTRLGRTDKLIF.

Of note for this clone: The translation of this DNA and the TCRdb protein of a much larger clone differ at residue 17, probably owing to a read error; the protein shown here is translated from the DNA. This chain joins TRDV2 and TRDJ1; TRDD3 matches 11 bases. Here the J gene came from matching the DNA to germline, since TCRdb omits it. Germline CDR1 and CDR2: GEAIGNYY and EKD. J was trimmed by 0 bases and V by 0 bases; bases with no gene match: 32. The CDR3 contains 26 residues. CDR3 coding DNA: TGTGCCTGTGACACCGTAAGGCCTCCTACTGGGCTTGGGGGATACGCGTTGGGTCAGTACACCGATAAACTCATCTTT. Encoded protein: CACDTVRPPTGLGGYALGQYTDKLIF.

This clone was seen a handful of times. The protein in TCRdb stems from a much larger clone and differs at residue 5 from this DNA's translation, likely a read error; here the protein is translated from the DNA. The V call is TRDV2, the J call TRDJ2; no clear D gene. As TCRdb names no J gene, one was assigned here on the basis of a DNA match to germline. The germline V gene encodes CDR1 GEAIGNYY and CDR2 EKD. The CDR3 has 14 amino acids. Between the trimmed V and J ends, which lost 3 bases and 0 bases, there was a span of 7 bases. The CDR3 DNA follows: TGTGCCTGTGACTCCTTTGCTTTGACAGCACAACTCTTCTTT. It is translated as CACDSFALTAQLFF.

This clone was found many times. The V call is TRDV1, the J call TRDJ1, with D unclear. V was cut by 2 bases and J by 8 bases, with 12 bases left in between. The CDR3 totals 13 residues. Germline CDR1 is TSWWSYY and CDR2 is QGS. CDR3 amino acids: CALGESPPGKLIF. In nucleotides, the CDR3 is TGTGCTCTTGGGGAATCCCCACCCGGGAAACTCATCTTT.

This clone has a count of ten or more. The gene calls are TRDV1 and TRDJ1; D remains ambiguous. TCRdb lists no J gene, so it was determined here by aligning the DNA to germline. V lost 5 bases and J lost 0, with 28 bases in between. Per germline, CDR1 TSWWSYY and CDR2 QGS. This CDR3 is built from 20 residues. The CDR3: CALGHPRFRDPLRYTDKLIF. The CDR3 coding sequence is TGTGCTCTTGGGCACCCTCGATTCCGGGACCCATTACGGTACACCGATAAACTCATCTTT.

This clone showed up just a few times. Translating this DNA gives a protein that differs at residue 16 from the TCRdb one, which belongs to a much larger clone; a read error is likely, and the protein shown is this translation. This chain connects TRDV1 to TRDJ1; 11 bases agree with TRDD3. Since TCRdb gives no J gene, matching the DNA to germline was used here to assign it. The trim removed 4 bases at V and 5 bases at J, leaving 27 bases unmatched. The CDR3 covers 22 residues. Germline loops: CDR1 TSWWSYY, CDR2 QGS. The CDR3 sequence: CALGVFFPYVLGDTMSIDKLIF. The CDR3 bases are TGTGCTCTTGGGGTCTTCTTTCCCTATGTGCTGGGGGATACCATGAGTATTGATAAACTCATCTTT.

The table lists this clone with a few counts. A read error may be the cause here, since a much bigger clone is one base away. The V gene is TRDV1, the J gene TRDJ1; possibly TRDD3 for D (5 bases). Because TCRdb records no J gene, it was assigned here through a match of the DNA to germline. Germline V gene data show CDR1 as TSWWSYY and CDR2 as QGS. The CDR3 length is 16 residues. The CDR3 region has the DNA TGCGCTCTTCAATGGCCGGATATTCCCGGCACCGATAAACTCATCTTT. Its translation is CALQWPDIPGTDKLIF.

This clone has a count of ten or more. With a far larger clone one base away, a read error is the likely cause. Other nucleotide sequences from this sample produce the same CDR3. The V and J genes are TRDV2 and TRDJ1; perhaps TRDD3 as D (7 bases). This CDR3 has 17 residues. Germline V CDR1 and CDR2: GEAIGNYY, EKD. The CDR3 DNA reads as TGCGCCTGTGACAAAGGTCCTACTGGGGCCTACACCGATAAACTCATCTTT. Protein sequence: CACDKGPTGAYTDKLIF.

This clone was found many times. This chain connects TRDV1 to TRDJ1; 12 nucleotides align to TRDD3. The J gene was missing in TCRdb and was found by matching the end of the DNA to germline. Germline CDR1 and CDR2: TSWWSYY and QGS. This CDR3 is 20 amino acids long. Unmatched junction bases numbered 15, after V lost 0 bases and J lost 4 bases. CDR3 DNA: TGTGCTCTTGGGGAACTAGACCCTTTTTACTGGGGGATACTGCACGATAAACTCATCTTT. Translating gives CALGELDPFYWGILHDKLIF.

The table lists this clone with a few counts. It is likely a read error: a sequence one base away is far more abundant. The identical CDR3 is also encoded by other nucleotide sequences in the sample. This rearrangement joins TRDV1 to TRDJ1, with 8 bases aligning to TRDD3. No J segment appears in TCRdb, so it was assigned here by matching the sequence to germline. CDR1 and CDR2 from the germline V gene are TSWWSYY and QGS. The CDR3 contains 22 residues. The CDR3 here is CALGDEFSSRTGWGTYTDKLIF. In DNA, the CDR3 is TGCGCTCTTGGGGACGAATTCTCCTCCCGCACTGGCTGGGGGACGTACACCGATAAACTCATCTTT.

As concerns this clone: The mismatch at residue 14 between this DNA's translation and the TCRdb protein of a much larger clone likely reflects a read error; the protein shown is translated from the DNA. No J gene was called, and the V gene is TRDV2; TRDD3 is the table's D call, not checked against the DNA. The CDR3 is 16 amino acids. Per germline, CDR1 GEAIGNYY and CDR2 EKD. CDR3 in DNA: TGTGCCTGTGACACCGGGACTGGGGGAAACACCGATAAACCCATCTTT. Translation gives CACDTGTGGNTDKPIF.

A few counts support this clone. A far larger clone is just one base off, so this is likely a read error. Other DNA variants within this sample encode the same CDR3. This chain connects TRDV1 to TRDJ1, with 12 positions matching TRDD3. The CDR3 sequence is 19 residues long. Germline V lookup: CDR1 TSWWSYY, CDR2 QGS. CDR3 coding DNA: TGTGCCCTTGGGGAAGGTCGGATCTGGGGGATACGGTACACCGATAAACTCATCTTT. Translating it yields CALGEGRIWGIRYTDKLIF.

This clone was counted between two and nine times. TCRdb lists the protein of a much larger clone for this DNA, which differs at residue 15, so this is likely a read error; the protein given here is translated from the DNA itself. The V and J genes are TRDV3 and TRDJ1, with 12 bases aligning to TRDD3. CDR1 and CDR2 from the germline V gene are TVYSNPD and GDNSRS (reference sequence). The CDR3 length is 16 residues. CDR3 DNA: TGTGCCTTTTCGAACTTCCCTGGGGGATACGCCGATAAACTCACCTTT. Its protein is CAFSNFPGGYADKLTF.

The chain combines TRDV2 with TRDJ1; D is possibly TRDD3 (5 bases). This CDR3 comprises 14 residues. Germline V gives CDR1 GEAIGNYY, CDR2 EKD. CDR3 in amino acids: CAGVARGSPDKLIF. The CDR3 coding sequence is TGTGCGGGGGTTGCGCGGGGAAGCCCCGATAAACTCATCTTT.

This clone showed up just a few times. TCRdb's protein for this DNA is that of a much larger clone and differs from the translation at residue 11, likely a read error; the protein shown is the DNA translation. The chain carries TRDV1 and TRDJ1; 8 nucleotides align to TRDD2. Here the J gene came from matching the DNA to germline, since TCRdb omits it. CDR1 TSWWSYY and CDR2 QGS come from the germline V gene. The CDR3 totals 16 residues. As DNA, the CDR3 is TGTGCTCTTGGGAAACTTCCTACTAGGATGTGGAGTAAACTCATCTTT. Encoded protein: CALGKLPTRMWSKLIF.

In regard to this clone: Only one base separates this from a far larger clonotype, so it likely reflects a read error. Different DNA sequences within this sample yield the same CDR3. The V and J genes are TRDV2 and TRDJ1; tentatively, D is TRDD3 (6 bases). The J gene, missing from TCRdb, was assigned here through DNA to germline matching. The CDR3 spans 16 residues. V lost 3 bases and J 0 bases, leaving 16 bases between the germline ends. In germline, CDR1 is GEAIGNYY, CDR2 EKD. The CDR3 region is CACDGLVGAYTDKLIF. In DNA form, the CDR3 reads TGTGCCTGTGACGGGCTAGTGGGGGCTTACACCGATAAACTCATCTTT.

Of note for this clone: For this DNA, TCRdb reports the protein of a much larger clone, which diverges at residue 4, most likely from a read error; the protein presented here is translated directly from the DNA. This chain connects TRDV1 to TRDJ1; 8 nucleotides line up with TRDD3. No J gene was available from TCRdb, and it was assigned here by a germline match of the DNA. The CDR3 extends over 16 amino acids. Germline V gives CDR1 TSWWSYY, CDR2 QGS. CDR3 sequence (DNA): TGTGCCCTGAACAGTTACTGGGGGTCCTACACCGATAAACTCATCTTT. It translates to CALNSYWGSYTDKLIF.

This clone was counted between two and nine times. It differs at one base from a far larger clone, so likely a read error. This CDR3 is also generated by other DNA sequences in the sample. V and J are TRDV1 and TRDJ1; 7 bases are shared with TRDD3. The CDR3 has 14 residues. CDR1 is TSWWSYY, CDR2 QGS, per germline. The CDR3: CALGELRGIVKLIF. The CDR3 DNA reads TGTGCTCTTGGGGAACTACGGGGGATCGTTAAACTCATCTTC.

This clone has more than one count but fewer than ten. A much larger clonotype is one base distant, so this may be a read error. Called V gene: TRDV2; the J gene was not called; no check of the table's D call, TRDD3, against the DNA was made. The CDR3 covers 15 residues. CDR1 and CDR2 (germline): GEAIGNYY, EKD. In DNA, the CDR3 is TGTGCCTGTGACACTCTTGGGGGAAGCACCGGTAAACCCATCTTT. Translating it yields CACDTLGGSTGKPIF.

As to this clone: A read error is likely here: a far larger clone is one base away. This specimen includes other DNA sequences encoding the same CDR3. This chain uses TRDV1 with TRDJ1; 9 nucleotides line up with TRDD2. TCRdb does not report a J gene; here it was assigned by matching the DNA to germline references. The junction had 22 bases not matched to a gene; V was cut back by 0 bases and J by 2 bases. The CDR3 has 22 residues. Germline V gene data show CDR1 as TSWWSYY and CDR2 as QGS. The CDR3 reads CALGELHTTRLPTFSFTDKLIF. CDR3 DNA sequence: TGTGCTCTTGGGGAACTGCATACTACCCGCCTTCCTACTTTCAGTTTTACCGATAAACTCATCTTT.

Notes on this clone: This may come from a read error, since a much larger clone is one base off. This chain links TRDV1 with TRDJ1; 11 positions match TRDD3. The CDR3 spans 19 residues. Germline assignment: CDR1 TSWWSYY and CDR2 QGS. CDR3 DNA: TGTGCTCTTGGGGACAAGGTCCCTGGGGGATACCGTGGCACCGATAGACTCATCTTT. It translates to CALGDKVPGGYRGTDRLIF.